Shown below are 19 T cell receptor beta chains from a single sample sequenced in a study of blood T cell repertoires in COVID-19. Method: immunoSEQ multiplex PCR; TCRdb's copy keeps in-frame clones and lacks some. The table shows 200,000 to 300,000 clones, with 80% to 85% occurring only once. The sample comprised peripheral blood. These receptors were collected from a man in his forties with acute or convalescent COVID-19.

The rearrangement uses TRBV29-1 and TRBJ1-1; possibly TRBD1 for D (6 bases). The length of the CDR3 is 13 residues. CDR1 and CDR2 (germline): SQVTM, ANQGSEA. With 4 bases removed from V and 2 bases from J, the gap between germline ends came to 11 bases. CDR3 region: CSVGRTANTEAFF. The CDR3 DNA reads as TGCAGCGTTGGAAGGACAGCTAACACTGAAGCTTTCTTT. Together with reference TRBV29-1 and TRBJ1-1, the CDR3 gives the full variable domain: SAVISQKPSRDICQRGTSLTIQCQVDSQVTMMFWYRQQPGQSLTLIATANQGSEATYESGFVIDKFPISRPNLTFSTLTVSNMSPEDSSIYLCSVGRTANTEAFFGQGTRLTVV.

The chain combines TRBV20-1 with TRBJ2-3; no clear D gene. This CDR3 comprises 11 residues. V lost 6 bases and J lost 5, with 9 bases in between. Germline CDR1 reads DFQATT; CDR2 reads SNEGSKA (reference sequence). DNA of the CDR3: TGCAGTGCCTCCTTACAAGATACGCAGTATTTT. Residues: CSASLQDTQYF.

The chain has TRBV14 and TRBJ2-1; 11 bases line up with TRBD2. Trimming cost V 3 bases and J 7 bases; bases outside gene matches: 8. The CDR3 runs 16 residues. Germline CDR1 reads SGHDN; CDR2 reads FVKESK. The CDR3 DNA is TGTGCCAGCAGCCAGATAGCGGGAGGGGCTTTTAATGAGCAGTTCTTC. This encodes CASSQIAGGAFNEQFF.

This CDR3 reads CASGGQGIGEKLFF. The CDR3 nucleotides read TGCGCCAGCGGGGGACAGGGGATTGGAGAAAAACTGTTTTTT. J is TRBJ1-4 and V is TRBV5-1; 10 nucleotides line up with TRBD1. CDR3 length: 14 amino acids. Germline trimming cut 7 bases from V and 8 bases from J; bases unmatched to any gene: 8. Per germline, CDR1 SGHRS and CDR2 YFSETQ.

The V gene is TRBV11-2, the J gene TRBJ2-1, with TRBD2 identical over 10 bases. Per the germline V gene, CDR1 is SGHAT and CDR2 is FQNNGV. J gave up 4 bases and V 1 base, and 4 bases lay outside the gene matches. The CDR3 consists of 16 residues. The CDR3 coding sequence is TGTGCCAGCAGCTTAGCTTCTAGCGGGAGTTACAATGAGCAGTTCTTC. Encoded protein: CASSLASSGSYNEQFF.

The chain carries TRBV6-1 and TRBJ1-5, with D unclear. The CDR3 is 13 amino acids. Germline V gene lookup returns CDR1 MNHNS and CDR2 SASEGT. The ends were cut back, 2 bases at V and 7 bases at J, with 9 bases in the middle. This CDR3 is CASSELVAQPQHF. CDR3 coding DNA: TGTGCCAGCAGTGAATTAGTAGCCCAGCCCCAGCATTTT.

This clone showed up just once. The rearrangement joins TRBV30 to TRBJ1-5; a weak D match, TRBD1 (5 bases). CDR1 GTSNPN and CDR2 SVGIG come from the germline V gene (reference sequence). Trimming stripped 2 bases from V and 3 bases from J, with 11 bases between. The CDR3 has 14 amino acids. CDR3 sequence: CAWSRDSPNQPQHF. In nucleotides, the CDR3 is TGTGCCTGGAGTCGAGACAGCCCCAATCAGCCCCAGCATTTT.

The chain has TRBV3-1 (or the pseudogene TRBV3-2) and TRBJ2-5, with D maybe TRBD1 (6 bases). Between the trimmed V and J ends, which lost 3 bases and 9 bases, there was a span of 8 bases. This CDR3 region has 11 residues. The germline V gene encodes CDR1 LGHDT and CDR2 YNNKEL (reference sequence). CDR3 amino acids: CASSHEGAQYF. Written as DNA, the CDR3 is TGTGCCAGCAGCCACGAGGGGGCCCAGTACTTC.

This rearrangement joins TRBV29-1 to TRBJ1-4, with a weak D call TRBD1 (5 bases). This CDR3 spans 12 amino acids. The V gene's germline CDR1 is SQVTM and CDR2 ANQGSEA. Trimming pared 4 bases from V and 14 bases from J, leaving 17 bases between. The CDR3 nucleotides are TGCAGCGTTGTCCAGACTCAGGGTCGGCTGTTTTTT. The encoded protein is CSVVQTQGRLFF. The variable domain in full, completed from reference TRBV29-1 and TRBJ1-4, reads SAVISQKPSRDICQRGTSLTIQCQVDSQVTMMFWYRQQPGQSLTLIATANQGSEATYESGFVIDKFPISRPNLTFSTLTVSNMSPEDSSIYLCSVVQTQGRLFFGSGTQLSVL.

J is TRBJ2-2 and V is TRBV3-1 (or the pseudogene TRBV3-2); TRBD1 matches at 9 bases. V trimming: 4 bases; J trimming: 0 bases; junction bases outside the gene matches: 6. The CDR3 covers 17 residues. From germline, CDR1 is LGHDT and CDR2 YNNKEL (reference sequence). CDR3 nucleotide sequence: TGTGCCAGCAGCCCACACACAGGGGGCGCGAACACCGGGGAGCTGTTTTTT. Translated, it gives CASSPHTGGANTGELFF.

The chain joins TRBV7-3 to TRBJ2-3, with 7 bases aligning to TRBD2. Germline values: CDR1 SGHTA, CDR2 FQGTGA. The V gene end was trimmed by 5 bases and the J gene end by 6 bases; junction bases not matched to a gene: 8. CDR3 length: 14 residues. Written as DNA, the CDR3 is TGTGCCAGCAGCACGGGACTAACTCAGGATACGCAGTATTTT. Its translation: CASSTGLTQDTQYF.

The rearrangement links TRBV9 to TRBJ2-5; 11 bases are a match to TRBD1. This CDR3 region has 18 residues. Unmatched junction bases numbered 12, after V lost 1 base and J lost 4 bases. Germline values: CDR1 SGDLS, CDR2 YYNGEE. The CDR3 nucleotides read TGTGCCAGCAGCGTATACGCCTGGACAGGGGGCGAAGGAGAGACCCAGTACTTC. It codes for CASSVYAWTGGEGETQYF. Drawing the rest from reference TRBV9 and TRBJ2-5, the complete variable domain is DSGVTQTPKHLITATGQRVTLRCSPRSGDLSVYWYQQSLDQGLQFLIQYYNGEERAKGNILERFSAQQFPDLHSELNLSSLELGDSALYFCASSVYAWTGGEGETQYFGPGTRLLVL.

The J gene is TRBJ1-2, the V gene TRBV6-5, with D possibly TRBD1 on 5 matching bases. V lost 7 bases to trimming and J lost 2 bases, with 17 bases between them. Germline V lookup: CDR1 MNHEY, CDR2 SVGAGI. There are 15 residues in the CDR3. The CDR3 here is CASNLGRAANYGYTF. The CDR3 DNA is TGTGCCAGCAATCTCGGCAGGGCAGCGAACTATGGCTACACCTTC.

The rearrangement joins TRBV19 to TRBJ2-5, with D perhaps matching TRBD1 (6 bases). V lost 6 bases and J lost 5, with 7 bases in between. CDR1 is LNHDA, CDR2 SQIVND, per germline (reference sequence). This CDR3 is 11 amino acids long. The CDR3 nucleotides read TGTGCCAGTAGCAGGGGCGAGACCCAGTACTTC. Residues: CASSRGETQYF. The full variable domain, rest sourced from reference TRBV19 and TRBJ2-5, is DGGITQSPKYLFRKEGQNVTLSCEQNLNHDAMYWYRQDPGQGLRLIYYSQIVNDFQKGDIAEGYSVSREKKESFPLTVTSAQKNPTAFYLCASSRGETQYFGPGTRLLVL.

This clone was seen a few times. The chain employs TRBV19 and TRBJ1-5; D not resolved. The CDR3 totals 13 residues. V lost 3 bases and J lost 0, with 3 bases in between. Germline CDR1 reads LNHDA; CDR2 reads SQIVND (reference sequence). The CDR3 region is CASSMSSNQPQHF. CDR3 bases: TGTGCCAGTAGTATGAGTAGCAATCAGCCCCAGCATTTT.

The J gene is TRBJ2-2, the V gene TRBV5-1; D possibly corresponds to TRBD2 (5 bases). Germline lookup yields CDR1 SGHRS and CDR2 YFSETQ. V gave up 2 bases and J gave up 1 base, with 18 bases separating them. The CDR3 loop spans 18 amino acids. The CDR3 nucleotides read TGCGCCAGCAGCTTCCAACCGACTACCCGTAGGAACACCGGGGAGCTGTTTTTT. Translation gives CASSFQPTTRRNTGELFF.

This chain links TRBV5-6 with TRBJ2-2; 11 nucleotides line up with TRBD2. Germline loops: CDR1 SGHDT, CDR2 YYEEEE. V lost 4 bases, J lost 5 bases, and 7 bases stayed unmatched. CDR3 length: 16 residues. CDR3 nucleotide sequence: TGTGCCAGCAGCCCCCTTAGCGGGAGGGTAACCGGGGAGCTGTTTTTT. It is translated as CASSPLSGRVTGELFF. Together with reference TRBV5-6 and TRBJ2-2, the CDR3 gives the full variable domain: DAGVTQSPTHLIKTRGQQVTLRCSPKSGHDTVSWYQQALGQGPQFIFQYYEEEERQRGNFPDRFSGHQFPNYSSELNVNALLLGDSALYLCASSPLSGRVTGELFFGEGSRLTVL.

This clone occurred once. V usage is TRBV2 and J usage is TRBJ2-5, with 8 bases that match TRBD1. The CDR3 is 15 amino acids. Trimming cost V 6 bases and J 5 bases; bases outside gene matches: 11. Germline CDR1 reads SNHLY; CDR2 reads FYNNEI. The DNA for the CDR3 is TGTGCCAGCAGGATGACAGGGGTTGGTTTGGAGACCCAGTACTTC. Translated, it gives CASRMTGVGLETQYF.

This clone was seen a single time. The V call is TRBV18, the J call TRBJ1-1, with D possibly being TRBD1 (6 bases). The germline V gene has CDR1 KGHSH and CDR2 LQKENI. Trimming cost V 5 bases and J 0 bases, with 7 bases left between them. This CDR3 contains 13 residues. CDR3 in amino acids: CASSGGMNTEAFF. CDR3 coding DNA: TGTGCCAGCTCAGGGGGCATGAACACTGAAGCTTTCTTT.